The rows below give T cell receptor beta chains drawn from one sample of a study of cytomegalovirus exposure and HLA in healthy donors. Clones were sequenced by immunoSEQ multiplex PCR, and TCRdb holds only the in-frame ones, with some missing. This sample carries more than 110,000 clones, over 60% of them seen once, and the ten largest clones take 4% to 6%. Sequenced sample: PBMCs. These receptors came from a woman aged 45-59 years in good health and CMV-seronegative. The CDR3 runs from the conserved cysteine through the conserved F or W. The order of the fields is clone size, CDR3 length, D gene, V gene, J gene, CDR3 protein, CDR3 DNA. A D gene is named only where the DNA matches it firmly. Part of the rows lack a size; the others show once, few, many or a class for expanded clones.

NA	14	NA	TRBV9	TRBJ2-5	CASSVESQGETQYF	TGTGCCAGCAGCGTAGAGTCACAGGGCGAGACCCAGTACTTC
NA	17	TRBD1	TRBV28	TRBJ1-2	CASSFSYGTGDLYGYTF	TGTGCCAGCAGTTTTTCTTACGGGACAGGGGACCTCTATGGCTACACCTTC
few	17	TRBD1	TRBV16	TRBJ2-1	CASSSRKGQVSYNEQFF	TGTGCCAGCAGCTCACGTAAGGGACAGGTCTCCTACAATGAGCAGTTCTTC
NA	13	NA	TRBV15	TRBJ1-6	CATSRAGGSPLHF	TGTGCCACCAGCAGAGCCGGCGGTTCACCCCTCCACTTT
NA	17	NA	TRBV4-3	TRBJ2-7	CASSQVGGRGSAYEQYF	TGCGCCAGCAGCCAAGTGGGAGGGAGGGGGAGTGCCTACGAGCAGTACTTC
NA	14	NA	TRBV7-9	TRBJ1-2	CASSRGPGGYGYTF	TGTGCCAGCAGCCGCGGACCAGGAGGGTATGGCTACACCTTC
NA	15	NA	TRBV19	TRBJ1-6	CASTEWGGNNSPLHF	TGTGCCAGTACCGAGTGGGGGGGCAATAATTCACCCCTCCACTTT
NA	19	NA	TRBV7-6	TRBJ2-2	CASSLATGVQITNTGELFF	TGTGCCAGCAGCTTAGCGACCGGGGTGCAAATAACGAACACCGGGGAGCTGTTTTTT
NA	15	TRBD2	TRBV7-8	TRBJ2-1	CASSGSGGTYNEQFF	TGTGCCAGCAGCGGTAGCGGGGGGACGTACAATGAGCAGTTCTTC
few	15	TRBD2	TRBV7-3	TRBJ2-5	CASARGLGLEETQYF	TGTGCCAGCGCCAGGGGACTAGGGTTGGAAGAGACCCAGTACTTC
once	12	NA	TRBV7-8	TRBJ2-7	CASSLTGYEQYF	TGTGCCAGCAGCCTGACAGGATACGAGCAGTACTTC
NA	15	NA	TRBV5-1	TRBJ1-1	CASSLNGQRNTEAFF	TGCGCCAGCAGCTTGAACGGACAGCGGAACACTGAAGCTTTCTTT
NA	16	NA	TRBV18	TRBJ2-2	CASSPRGAYDGGELFF	TGTGCCAGCTCACCTCGGGGAGCTTATGATGGCGGGGAGCTGTTTTTT
few	15	TRBD2	TRBV15	TRBJ2-5	CATSNSGSLGETQYF	TGTGCCACCAGCAATAGCGGGTCCCTTGGGGAGACCCAGTACTTC
few	19	TRBD1	TRBV4-1	TRBJ2-3	CASSLSGRPGQGAGDTQYF	TGCGCCAGCAGCCTAAGTGGAAGGCCGGGACAGGGGGCGGGAGATACGCAGTATTTT
NA	16	NA	TRBV10-3	TRBJ1-2	CAISESSQGWYYGYTF	TGTGCCATCAGTGAGTCCAGCCAGGGTTGGTACTATGGCTACACCTTC
NA	16	NA	TRBV7-2	TRBJ2-1	CASSLGTFPSYNEQFF	TGTGCCAGCAGCTTAGGGACTTTCCCCTCCTACAATGAGCAGTTCTTC
NA	13	NA	TRBV29-1	TRBJ2-2	CSVVGAGTGELFF	TGCAGCGTTGTGGGGGCGGGCACCGGGGAGCTGTTTTTT
few	14	NA	TRBV25-1	TRBJ1-2	CASSEYKQGHGYTF	TGTGCCAGCAGTGAATATAAACAGGGCCATGGCTACACCTTC
NA	15	NA	TRBV14	TRBJ1-2	CASSSTEALGYGYTF	TGTGCCAGCAGCTCGACAGAGGCGCTTGGCTATGGCTACACCTTC
few	15	TRBD1	TRBV28	TRBJ1-6	CASSSETGVNSPLHF	TGTGCCAGCAGTTCTGAGACAGGGGTTAATTCACCCCTCCACTTT
once	18	NA	TRBV9	TRBJ1-3	CASSVYGGGLSSGNTIYF	TGTGCCAGCAGCGTATACGGAGGCGGCCTGAGCTCTGGAAACACCATATATTTT
NA	18	NA	TRBV7-8	TRBJ2-7	CASSEILKGGASSYEQYF	TGTGCCAGCAGCGAGATCCTGAAAGGAGGGGCAAGCTCCTACGAGCAGTACTTC
NA	16	NA	TRBV7-9	TRBJ1-6	CASSPGRDGSNSPLHF	TGTGCCAGCAGCCCCGGAAGGGACGGGAGTAATTCACCCCTCCACTTT
once	14	NA	TRBV5-6	TRBJ1-5	CASSLGRVRQPQHF	TGTGCCAGCAGCTTGGGACGGGTTCGTCAGCCCCAGCATTTT
NA	14	NA	TRBV5-8	TRBJ2-5	CASSATLVKETQYF	TGTGCCAGCAGCGCTACGTTGGTGAAAGAGACCCAGTACTTC
NA	16	TRBD1	TRBV7-6	TRBJ1-6	CASSFGTGYSNSPLHF	TGTGCCAGCAGCTTCGGGACAGGGTATTCCAATTCACCCCTCCACTTT
NA	13	TRBD1	TRBV10-1	TRBJ2-2	CASSKTGRGELFF	TGCGCCAGCAGCAAGACAGGGCGGGGGGAGCTGTTTTTT